Shown below are 25 T cell receptor beta chains from a single sample sequenced in a study of blood T cell repertoires in COVID-19. Assay used: immunoSEQ multiplex PCR; TCRdb lists only in-frame clones, some missing. The table has about 81,000 clones, around 80% seen once; the top ten hold approximately 7%. Sample: peripheral blood. These receptor sequences come from a human donor in a cohort sampled during active COVID-19.

The chain links TRBV3-1 (or the pseudogene TRBV3-2) to TRBJ2-7; 8 bases match TRBD2. The CDR3 is 14 amino acids. Per the germline V gene, CDR1 is LGHDT and CDR2 is YNNKEL (reference sequence). Trimming removed 3 bases from V and 4 bases from J; junction bases left unmatched: 5. CDR3 sequence (DNA): TGTGCCAGCAGCCAGGCGGGAGGTTGGTACGAGCAGTACTTC. This encodes CASSQAGGWYEQYF.

The chain combines TRBV5-1 with TRBJ2-7; 9 nucleotides line up with TRBD2. V lost 0 bases and J lost 4; bases outside the gene matches: 5. CDR3 length equals 15 residues. The germline gives CDR1 SGHRS, CDR2 YFSETQ. The CDR3: CASSLAQRGVYEQYF. CDR3 DNA: TGCGCCAGCAGCTTGGCCCAGCGGGGGGTTTACGAGCAGTACTTC.

In regard to this clone: The identical CDR3 is also encoded by other nucleotide sequences in the sample. V gene TRBV6-5 combines with J gene TRBJ1-2; weak D call: TRBD1 (6 bases). The germline CDR1 and CDR2 sequences are MNHEY and SVGAGI. The CDR3 is made up of 15 amino acids. Trimming took off 0 bases at V and 4 bases at J, with 12 bases between the two ends. In DNA form, the CDR3 reads TGTGCCAGCAGTTACTCGACAGGTGGGAGCTATGGCTACACCTTC. Its protein is CASSYSTGGSYGYTF.

This clone was detected only once. The V gene is TRBV19, the J gene TRBJ1-1, with 7 positions matching TRBD1. V gave up 5 bases and J gave up 3 bases; unmatched junction bases: 3. Germline V gives CDR1 LNHDA, CDR2 SQIVND (reference sequence). This CDR3 has 13 residues. The CDR3 loop reads CASSADRYTEAFF. The CDR3 nucleotides are TGTGCCAGTAGTGCGGACAGGTACACTGAAGCTTTCTTT.

The table lists this clone with a count of one. V gene TRBV9 combines with J gene TRBJ1-4, with D possibly matching TRBD1 (5 bases). Germline loops: CDR1 SGDLS, CDR2 YYNGEE. Trimming stripped 4 bases from V and 0 bases from J, with 10 bases between. The CDR3 is made up of 15 amino acids. Here the CDR3 DNA reads TGTGCCAGCAGCTTGGGAGGGGCAACTAATGAAAAACTGTTTTTT. This encodes CASSLGGATNEKLFF.

The chain couples TRBV9 to TRBJ2-2; no reliable D call. Germline CDR1 reads SGDLS; CDR2 reads YYNGEE. Trimming removed 4 bases from V and 6 bases from J, with 13 bases in between. The CDR3 extends over 14 amino acids. The CDR3 here is CASSTRSQAGELFF. CDR3 coding DNA: TGTGCCAGCAGCACCCGAAGCCAGGCCGGGGAGCTGTTTTTT.

The chain combines TRBV19 with TRBJ2-6, with a weak D call TRBD1 (5 bases). Germline V lookup: CDR1 LNHDA, CDR2 SQIVND (reference sequence). The CDR3 spans 16 residues. V lost 5 bases and J 0 bases, leaving 11 bases between the germline ends. The CDR3 here is CASSRQTSSGANVLTF. CDR3 DNA sequence: TGTGCCAGTAGTCGACAGACGAGCTCTGGGGCCAACGTCCTGACTTTC.

The rearrangement uses TRBV11-2 and TRBJ1-5; 8 bases match TRBD1. Germline-derived CDR1 and CDR2 are SGHAT and FQNNGV. Losses at the gene ends were 4 bases for V and 3 bases for J; bases not matched to a gene: 5. The CDR3 length is 15 residues. The CDR3 region has the DNA TGTGCCAGCAGCTCGGGACAGGCCCTCAATCAGCCCCAGCATTTT. Its translation is CASSSGQALNQPQHF. The full variable domain, completed using reference TRBV11-2 and TRBJ1-5, is EAGVAQSPRYKIIEKRQSVAFWCNPISGHATLYWYQQILGQGPKLLIQFQNNGVVDDSQLPKDRFSAERLKGVDSTLKIQPAKLEDSAVYLCASSSGQALNQPQHFGDGTRLSIL.

This chain links TRBV6-5 with TRBJ2-7; possibly TRBD2 for D (6 bases). This CDR3 region has 15 residues. CDR1 and CDR2 from the germline V gene are MNHEY and SVGAGI. V was trimmed by 0 bases and J by 3 bases, leaving 12 bases between them. CDR3 region: CASSYSERAYYEQYF. The CDR3, as DNA: TGTGCCAGCAGTTACTCGGAGCGGGCGTACTACGAGCAGTACTTC.

The chain employs TRBV12-3 or TRBV12-4 and TRBJ2-1, with D perhaps TRBD1 (6 bases). Trimming left V 3 bases short and J 9 bases short, with 12 bases between. The CDR3 length is 13 residues. The CDR3 region has the DNA TGTGCCAGCAGTTTTTCAGGGGTGGGTGAGCAGTTCTTC. Translation gives CASSFSGVGEQFF.

With regard to this clone: One end of the junction is discordant with germline, which a read error may explain. The genes are TRBV7-7 and TRBJ2-1; D call uncertain. The CDR3 totals 15 residues. From germline, CDR1 is SSHAT and CDR2 FNYEAQ (reference sequence). CDR3 DNA: TGTGCTAGCAGCTTAGCAGTGAGCTCCTACAATGAGCAGTTCTTC. Its translation is CASSLAVSSYNEQFF.

Only one count was recorded for this clone. This chain joins TRBV29-1 and TRBJ1-4; D gene uncertain. CDR1 is SQVTM, CDR2 ANQGSEA, per germline. Trimming stripped 7 bases from V and 1 base from J, with 7 bases between. The length of the CDR3 is 12 residues. In DNA, the CDR3 is TGCAGCGGTGCGGGAACTAATGAAAAACTGTTTTTT. Protein: CSGAGTNEKLFF. The variable domain in full, with the rest retrieved from reference TRBV29-1 and TRBJ1-4, is SAVISQKPSRDICQRGTSLTIQCQVDSQVTMMFWYRQQPGQSLTLIATANQGSEATYESGFVIDKFPISRPNLTFSTLTVSNMSPEDSSIYLCSGAGTNEKLFFGSGTQLSVL.

The CDR3 spells CASSGAAGGGETQYF. The CDR3 DNA reads TGTGCCAGCAGCGGGGCAGCGGGGGGTGGAGAGACCCAGTACTTC. The chain has TRBV7-2 and TRBJ2-5, with TRBD2 matching over 9 bases. Germline lookup yields CDR1 SGHTA and CDR2 FQGNSA. The V and J ends lost 5 bases and 4 bases, in that order; junction bases with no gene match: 8. The length of the CDR3 is 15 residues.

The chain employs TRBV6-1 and TRBJ1-3; 7 bases map to TRBD1. V lost 3 bases and J lost 3; bases outside the gene matches: 11. The CDR3 loop spans 17 amino acids. Germline V gene lookup returns CDR1 MNHNS and CDR2 SASEGT. The CDR3 reads CASSERGGGVFGNTIYF. CDR3 bases: TGTGCCAGCAGTGAGAGAGGAGGGGGCGTATTTGGAAACACCATATATTTT.

The chain is built from TRBV29-1 and TRBJ1-3; possibly TRBD1 for D (5 bases). V was pared by 2 bases and J by 4 bases, with 15 bases between. The germline gives CDR1 SQVTM, CDR2 ANQGSEA. The CDR3 has 15 residues. DNA of the CDR3: TGCAGCGTTGAATATGCTGGGGGGTCCGGAAACACCATATATTTT. Protein: CSVEYAGGSGNTIYF.

V usage is TRBV6-4 and J usage is TRBJ1-3, with D tentatively TRBD1 (5 bases). Germline assignment: CDR1 MRHNA and CDR2 SNTAGT. This CDR3 spans 13 amino acids. Trimming took 6 bases from V and 7 from J, leaving 13 bases between them. The CDR3: CASRMNGGNTIYF. Here the CDR3 DNA reads TGTGCCAGCAGAATGAATGGGGGGAACACCATATATTTT.

The V gene is TRBV30, the J gene TRBJ2-7; D is possibly TRBD1 (6 bases). This CDR3 is 14 amino acids long. Germline CDR1 GTSNPN, CDR2 SVGIG (reference sequence). Trimming took off 6 bases at V and 0 bases at J, with 15 bases between the two ends. The CDR3 sequence is CACEQGPSSYEQYF. The DNA of the CDR3 is TGTGCCTGCGAACAGGGACCGAGCTCCTACGAGCAGTACTTC. The complete variable domain, with remaining parts taken from reference TRBV30 and TRBJ2-7, reads SQTIHQWPATLVQPVGSPLSLECTVEGTSNPNLYWYRQAAGRGLQLLFYSVGIGQISSEVPQNLSASRPQDRQFILSSKKLLLSDSGFYLCACEQGPSSYEQYFGPGTRLTVT.

The DNA for the CDR3 is TGTGCCAGCTCTCCCAAGGACTCCTACTCCTACGAGCAGTACTTC. This encodes CASSPKDSYSYEQYF. The chain is built from TRBV18 and TRBJ2-7, with D possibly matching TRBD2 (5 bases). V was trimmed by 6 bases and J by 0 bases, leaving 15 bases between them. The germline V gene encodes CDR1 KGHSH and CDR2 LQKENI. The CDR3 length is 15 residues. Variable domain in full (rest from reference TRBV18 and TRBJ2-7): NAGVMQNPRHLVRRRGQEARLRCSPMKGHSHVYWYRQLPEEGLKFMVYLQKENIIDESGMPKERFSAEFPKEGPSILRIQQVVRGDSAAYFCASSPKDSYSYEQYFGPGTRLTVT.

The chain uses TRBV10-3 and TRBJ2-7, with 10 bases identical to TRBD1. The CDR3 loop spans 15 amino acids. Germline V lookup: CDR1 ENHRY, CDR2 SYGVKD. The trim removed 6 bases at V and 1 base at J, leaving 6 bases unmatched. Written as DNA, the CDR3 is TGTGCCATCAGAGGGACAGGGGTTGGATCCTACGAGCAGTACTTC. Protein: CAIRGTGVGSYEQYF.

CDR3 amino acids: CAWRAQFGTEAFF. The CDR3 coding sequence is TGTGCCTGGAGGGCACAGTTTGGGACTGAAGCTTTCTTT. The rearrangement uses TRBV30 and TRBJ1-1; D ambiguous. This CDR3 contains 13 residues. The germline CDR1 and CDR2 sequences are GTSNPN and SVGIG (reference sequence). The V end lost 3 bases, the J end lost 5 bases, and 13 bases lay between the germline ends. Complete variable domain (other parts from reference TRBV30 and TRBJ1-1): SQTIHQWPATLVQPVGSPLSLECTVEGTSNPNLYWYRQAAGRGLQLLFYSVGIGQISSEVPQNLSASRPQDRQFILSSKKLLLSDSGFYLCAWRAQFGTEAFFGQGTRLTVV.

The rearrangement uses TRBV5-1 and TRBJ2-3, with 14 positions matching TRBD2. J was trimmed by 5 bases and V by 4 bases; bases with no gene match: 6. There are 16 residues in the CDR3. CDR1 and CDR2 from the germline V gene are SGHRS and YFSETQ. CDR3 residues: CASSRGLAGGVDTQYF. DNA of the CDR3: TGCGCCAGCAGCCGTGGACTAGCGGGGGGTGTAGATACGCAGTATTTT.

The gene calls are TRBV7-3 and TRBJ2-7; TRBD1 is a possible D gene (6 bases). Germline CDR1 is SGHTA and CDR2 is FQGTGA. The CDR3 runs to 13 residues. V lost 5 bases and J 6 bases, leaving 14 bases between the germline ends. CDR3 bases: TGTGCCAGCAGCGCAGTCTTAGGGGGCGAGCAGTACTTC. Protein: CASSAVLGGEQYF. Supplemented by reference TRBV7-3 and TRBJ2-7, the full variable domain reads GAGVSQTPSNKVTEKGKYVELRCDPISGHTALYWYRQSLGQGPEFLIYFQGTGAADDSGLPNDRFFAVRPEGSVSTLKIQRTERGDSAVYLCASSAVLGGEQYFGPGTRLTVT.

The genes are TRBV7-8 and TRBJ2-2, with D perhaps TRBD2 (6 bases). The length of the CDR3 is 14 residues. CDR1 and CDR2 (germline): SGHVS, FQNEAQ. V was pared by 3 bases and J by 2 bases, with 7 bases between. The CDR3 DNA reads as TGTGCCAGCAGCTTTAGCGGAAACACCGGGGAGCTGTTTTTT. Its protein is CASSFSGNTGELFF.

CDR3 sequence reads: CASSLGDGGLHYEQYF. CDR3 coding DNA: TGCGCCAGCAGCTTGGGGGACGGGGGGCTCCATTACGAGCAGTACTTC. V usage is TRBV5-1 and J usage is TRBJ2-7, with a tentative D call TRBD2 (7 bases). The germline gives CDR1 SGHRS, CDR2 YFSETQ. The V end lost 0 bases, the J end lost 4 bases, and 17 bases lay between the germline ends. The CDR3 sequence is 16 residues long.

The chain recombines TRBV2 with TRBJ1-1, with no clear D. There are 14 residues in the CDR3. Germline V gives CDR1 SNHLY, CDR2 FYNNEI. V shed 5 bases and J shed 2 bases, with 12 bases lying between them. The CDR3 DNA reads as TGTGCCAGCAGTACGGGGATTACCAACACTGAAGCTTTCTTT. Translated: CASSTGITNTEAFF.